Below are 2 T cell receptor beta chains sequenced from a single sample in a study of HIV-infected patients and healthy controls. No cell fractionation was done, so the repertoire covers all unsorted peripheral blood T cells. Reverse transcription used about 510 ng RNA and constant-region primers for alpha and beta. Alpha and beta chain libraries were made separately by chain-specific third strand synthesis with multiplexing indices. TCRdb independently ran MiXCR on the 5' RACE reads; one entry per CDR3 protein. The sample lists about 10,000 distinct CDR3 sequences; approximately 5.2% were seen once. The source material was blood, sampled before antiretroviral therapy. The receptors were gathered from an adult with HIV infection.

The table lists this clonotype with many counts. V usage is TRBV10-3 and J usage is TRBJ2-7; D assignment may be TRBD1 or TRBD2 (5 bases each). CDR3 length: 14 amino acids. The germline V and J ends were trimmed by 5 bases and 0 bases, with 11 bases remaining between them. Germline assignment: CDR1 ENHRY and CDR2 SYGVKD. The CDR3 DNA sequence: TGTGCCATCAGTCCGGGACCCAGCTCCTACGAGCAGTACTTC. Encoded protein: CAISPGPSSYEQYF.

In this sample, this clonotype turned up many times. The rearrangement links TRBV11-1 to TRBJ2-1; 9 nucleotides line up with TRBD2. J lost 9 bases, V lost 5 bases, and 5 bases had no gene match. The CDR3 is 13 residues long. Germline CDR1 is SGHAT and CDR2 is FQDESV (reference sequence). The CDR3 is CASSRAGGAEQFF. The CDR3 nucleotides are TGTGCCAGCAGCCGCGCGGGGGGGGCTGAGCAGTTCTTC.